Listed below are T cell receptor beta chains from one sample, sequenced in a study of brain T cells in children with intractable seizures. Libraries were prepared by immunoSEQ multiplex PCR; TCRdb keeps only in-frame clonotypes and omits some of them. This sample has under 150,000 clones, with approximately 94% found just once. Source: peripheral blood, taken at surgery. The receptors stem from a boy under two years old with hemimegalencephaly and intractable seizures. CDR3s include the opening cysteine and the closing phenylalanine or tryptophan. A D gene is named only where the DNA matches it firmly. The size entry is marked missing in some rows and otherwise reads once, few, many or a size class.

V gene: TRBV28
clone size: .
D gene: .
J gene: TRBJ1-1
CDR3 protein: CASSPPIINTEAFF
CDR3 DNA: TGTGCCAGCAGCCCCCCGATCATTAACACTGAAGCTTTCTTT

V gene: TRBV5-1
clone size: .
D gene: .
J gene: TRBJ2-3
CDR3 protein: CASSLDGLSTDTQYF
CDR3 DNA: TGCGCCAGCAGCTTGGATGGACTCAGCACAGATACGCAGTATTTT

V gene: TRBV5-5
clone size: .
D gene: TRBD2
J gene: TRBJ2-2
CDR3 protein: CASRRPSGVLPGELFF
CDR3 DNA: TGTGCCAGCAGACGGCCTAGCGGCGTTCTTCCCGGGGAGCTGTTTTTT

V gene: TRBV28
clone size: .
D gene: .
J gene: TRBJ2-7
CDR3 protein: CASYENHEQYF
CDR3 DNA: TGTGCCAGCTATGAGAACCACGAGCAGTACTTC

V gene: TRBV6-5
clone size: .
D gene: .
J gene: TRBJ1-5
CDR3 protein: CASSRVSSNQPQHF
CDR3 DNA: TGTGCCAGCAGCAGGGTATCGAGCAATCAGCCCCAGCATTTT

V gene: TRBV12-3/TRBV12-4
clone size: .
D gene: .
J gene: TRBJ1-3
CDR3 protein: CASSLTGNTIYF
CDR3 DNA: TGTGCCAGCAGTTTGACCGGAAACACCATATATTTT

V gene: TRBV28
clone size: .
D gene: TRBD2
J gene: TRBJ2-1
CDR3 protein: CASLSGGRRENEQFF
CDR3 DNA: TGTGCCAGCCTTTCCGGCGGGAGGAGGGAAAATGAGCAGTTCTTC

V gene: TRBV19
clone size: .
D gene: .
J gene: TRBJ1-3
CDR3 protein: CASSRPGRGGNTIYF
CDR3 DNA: TGTGCCAGTAGTCGCCCGGGCAGGGGTGGAAACACCATATATTTT

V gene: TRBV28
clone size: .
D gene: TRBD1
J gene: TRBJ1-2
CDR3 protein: CASQGGANYGYTF
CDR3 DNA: TGTGCCAGCCAGGGGGGAGCTAACTATGGCTACACCTTC

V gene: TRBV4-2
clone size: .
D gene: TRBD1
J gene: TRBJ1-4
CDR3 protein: CASSQDASGTGIEKLFF
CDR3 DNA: TGTGCCAGCAGCCAAGATGCTTCAGGGACAGGGATTGAAAAACTGTTTTTT

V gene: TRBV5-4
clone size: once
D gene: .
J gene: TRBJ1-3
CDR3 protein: CASNKWGSGNTIYF
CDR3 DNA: TGTGCCAGCAACAAATGGGGGTCTGGAAACACCATATATTTT

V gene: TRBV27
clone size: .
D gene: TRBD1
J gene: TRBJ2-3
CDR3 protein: CASSFWDRATDTQYF
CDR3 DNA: TGTGCCAGCAGTTTCTGGGACAGGGCAACAGATACGCAGTATTTT

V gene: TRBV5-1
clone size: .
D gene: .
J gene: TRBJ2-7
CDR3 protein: CASSLGGSILEQYF
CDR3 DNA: TGCGCCAGCAGCTTGGGGGGGTCTATCCTCGAGCAGTACTTC

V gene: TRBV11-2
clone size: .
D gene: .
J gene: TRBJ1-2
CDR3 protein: CASSLDPLLGYTF
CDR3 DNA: TGTGCCAGCAGCTTAGATCCGCTGCTTGGCTACACCTTC

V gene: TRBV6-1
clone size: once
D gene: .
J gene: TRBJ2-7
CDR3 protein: CASSEEDWGLGMAADSYEQYF
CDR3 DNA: TGTGCCAGCAGTGAAGAGGACTGGGGTTTGGGAATGGCAGCGGACTCCTACGAGCAGTACTTC

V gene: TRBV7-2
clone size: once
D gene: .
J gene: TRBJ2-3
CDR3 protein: CASSLAYTDTQYF
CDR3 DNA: TGTGCCAGCAGCTTAGCCTACACAGATACGCAGTATTTT

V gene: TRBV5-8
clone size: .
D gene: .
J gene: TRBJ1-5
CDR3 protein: CASSLLQNYSNQPQHF
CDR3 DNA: TGTGCCAGCAGCTTGCTTCAGAATTATAGCAATCAGCCCCAGCATTTT

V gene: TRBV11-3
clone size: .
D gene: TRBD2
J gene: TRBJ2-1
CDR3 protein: CASSLRFWGREGQNEQFF
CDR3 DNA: TGTGCCAGCAGCTTAAGGTTTTGGGGTCGGGAGGGCCAGAATGAGCAGTTCTTC

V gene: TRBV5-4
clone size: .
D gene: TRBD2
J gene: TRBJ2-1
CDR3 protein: CASSFLRASGYNEQFF
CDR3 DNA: TGTGCCAGCAGCTTTCTTAGGGCTAGCGGATACAATGAGCAGTTCTTC

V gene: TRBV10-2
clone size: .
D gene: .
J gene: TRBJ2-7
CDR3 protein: CASLSAGASYEQYF
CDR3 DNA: TGCGCCAGCCTCTCGGCGGGGGCCTCCTACGAGCAGTACTTC

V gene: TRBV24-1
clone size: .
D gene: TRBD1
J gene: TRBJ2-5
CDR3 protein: CATQKGTAGRETQYF
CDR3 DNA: TGTGCCACGCAGAAAGGGACAGCCGGACGAGAGACCCAGTACTTC

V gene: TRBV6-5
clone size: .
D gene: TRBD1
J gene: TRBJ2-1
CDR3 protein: CASTQGAIYNEQFF
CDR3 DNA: TGTGCCAGCACTCAGGGGGCGATATACAATGAGCAGTTCTTC

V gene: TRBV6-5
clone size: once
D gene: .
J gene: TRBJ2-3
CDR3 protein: CASSYFGGGDTQYF
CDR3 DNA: TGTGCCAGCAGTTACTTCGGGGGTGGGGATACGCAGTATTTT

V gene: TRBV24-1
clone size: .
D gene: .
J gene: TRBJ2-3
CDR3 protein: CATEGSGAGPNTDTQYF
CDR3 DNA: TGTGCCACCGAGGGATCCGGGGCGGGACCCAACACAGATACGCAGTATTTT

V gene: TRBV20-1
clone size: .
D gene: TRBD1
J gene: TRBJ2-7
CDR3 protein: CSARDRGEQYF
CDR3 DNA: TGCAGTGCCCGGGACAGGGGGGAGCAGTACTTC

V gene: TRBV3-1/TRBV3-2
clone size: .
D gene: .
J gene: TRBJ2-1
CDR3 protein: CASSLGHNEQFF
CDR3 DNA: TGTGCCAGCAGCCTTGGACACAATGAGCAGTTCTTC

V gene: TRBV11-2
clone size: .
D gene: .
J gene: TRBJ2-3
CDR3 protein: CASSLGSSTDTQYF
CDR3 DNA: TGTGCCAGCAGCTTAGGATCTAGCACAGATACGCAGTATTTT

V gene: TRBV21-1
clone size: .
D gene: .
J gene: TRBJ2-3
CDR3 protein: CATTGTPDLRAGTSTDTQYF
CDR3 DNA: TGTGCCACGACGGGCACCCCAGACCTTCGAGCGGGAACTAGCACAGATACGCAGTATTTT

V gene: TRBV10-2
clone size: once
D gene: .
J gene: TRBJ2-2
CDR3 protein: CASSDRQGSHTGELFF
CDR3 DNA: TGCGCCAGCAGTGATCGCCAGGGGTCACACACCGGGGAGCTGTTTTTT

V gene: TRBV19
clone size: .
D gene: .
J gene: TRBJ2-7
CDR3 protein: CASSIAGPYEQYF
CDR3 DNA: TGTGCCAGTAGTATTGCAGGGCCCTACGAGCAGTACTTC

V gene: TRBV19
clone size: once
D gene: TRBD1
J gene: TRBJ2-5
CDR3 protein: CASSFTTPGQGKETQYF
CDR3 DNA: TGTGCCAGTAGTTTTACGACACCGGGACAGGGAAAAGAGACCCAGTACTTC

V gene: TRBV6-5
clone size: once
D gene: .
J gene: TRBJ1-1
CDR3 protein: CASSYPAREGNTEAFF
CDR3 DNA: TGTGCCAGCAGTTACCCGGCGCGTGAGGGGAACACTGAAGCTTTCTTT

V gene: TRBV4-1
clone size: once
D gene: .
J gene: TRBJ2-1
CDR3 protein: CASSQDVYYNEQFF
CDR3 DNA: TGCGCCAGCAGCCAAGATGTCTACTACAATGAGCAGTTCTTC

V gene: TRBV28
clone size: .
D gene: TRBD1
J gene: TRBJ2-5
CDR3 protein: CAAGGNFETQYF
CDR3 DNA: TGTGCCGCAGGGGGTAATTTTGAGACCCAGTACTTC

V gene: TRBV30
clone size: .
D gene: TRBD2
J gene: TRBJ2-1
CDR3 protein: CAWGLADYNEQFF
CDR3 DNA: TGTGCCTGGGGACTAGCGGATTACAATGAGCAGTTCTTC

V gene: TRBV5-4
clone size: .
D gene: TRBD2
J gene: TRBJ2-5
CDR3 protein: CASSLGSLAGLGETQYF
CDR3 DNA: TGTGCCAGCAGCTTGGGGTCTCTAGCGGGATTAGGGGAGACCCAGTACTTC